Following are 13 T cell receptor beta chains from one sample sequenced in a study of regulatory T cells in long-lasting Graves disease. The authors built TCR beta libraries using iRepertoire HTBI primers and Arm-PCR of CDR3 regions. TCRdb processed the multiplex PCR reads anew with MiXCR; each CDR3 protein has one entry. The sample records 650,000 to 850,000 distinct CDR3 sequences, 25% to 30% being singletons. Time point: persistent/refractory GD, antithyroid drugs over 5 years with positive TRAb. Making the TCR library involved RNA that had been extracted from PBMCs. Sample: peripheral blood mononuclear cells (PBMCs), taken when the disease was refractory, from a patient treated with antithyroid drugs. These receptors all stem from a female donor with Graves disease.

This clonotype was seen a few times. This chain links TRBV7-2 with TRBJ2-7; 7 nucleotides line up with TRBD1. The CDR3 covers 15 residues. Trimming cost V 5 bases and J 4 bases; bases outside gene matches: 11. From germline, CDR1 is SGHTA and CDR2 FQGNSA. CDR3 nucleotide sequence: TGTGCCAGCAGCGCCCCAGGGGGAATTGGGTACGAGCAGTACTTC. Encoded protein: CASSAPGGIGYEQYF.

This chain joins TRBV4-1 and TRBJ1-5; D gene uncertain. Trimming stripped 0 bases from V and 2 bases from J, with 8 bases between. CDR1 is MGHRA, CDR2 YSYEKL, per germline. The CDR3 has 15 amino acids. The CDR3 DNA follows: TGCGCCAGCAGCCAAGATATGGGCGGCAATCAGCCCCAGCATTTT. Its protein product is CASSQDMGGNQPQHF.

The rearrangement joins TRBV20-1 to TRBJ1-5, with a weak D call TRBD1 (5 bases). The germline V gene encodes CDR1 DFQATT and CDR2 SNEGSKA (reference sequence). Trimming took off 1 base at V and 1 base at J, with 8 bases between the two ends. This CDR3 region has 14 residues. Here the CDR3 DNA reads TGCAGTGCTAGAGTGGGACTGAGCAATCAGCCCCAGCATTTT. Translating it yields CSARVGLSNQPQHF.

In its sample, this clonotype was seen a few times. The chain is built from TRBV6-1 and TRBJ1-1; TRBD1 aligns across 7 bases. With 3 bases clipped from V and 2 bases from J, the junction kept 6 bases outside the gene matches. Per the germline V gene, CDR1 is MNHNS and CDR2 is SASEGT. The CDR3 is 15 amino acids. The CDR3 DNA is TGTGCCAGCAGTGAGTCGGACAGGTTAAACACTGAAGCTTTCTTT. Translation gives CASSESDRLNTEAFF.

In DNA form, the CDR3 reads TGTGCCAGCAGCCCAAAGAATGGGGGTATAAAAAACATTCAGTACTTC. Its protein is CASSPKNGGIKNIQYF. V gene TRBV4-2 combines with J gene TRBJ2-4; either TRBD1 or TRBD2 may fit D (5 bases each). The CDR3 extends over 16 amino acids. Deletions cut 4 bases from V and 4 bases from J, with 17 bases between. CDR1 and CDR2 (germline): LGHNA, YNFKEQ.

This clonotype was seen more than once but under ten times. For the CDR3, the DNA is TGCGCCAGCAGCCTAGGGGGCCGGGACTCTCCGTGGGAGCAGTACTTC. Protein: CASSLGGRDSPWEQYF. The chain recombines TRBV10-1 with TRBJ2-7; tentative D call: TRBD1 (7 bases). Between the trimmed V and J ends, which lost 6 bases and 7 bases, there was a span of 25 bases. The CDR3 totals 16 residues. Looked up from germline, CDR1 is WNHNN and CDR2 is SYGVQD (reference sequence).

The rearrangement uses TRBV20-1 and TRBJ1-1, with a weak D call TRBD1 (6 bases). The CDR3 runs to 14 residues. Trimming took 7 bases from V and 0 from J, leaving 15 bases between them. Germline-derived CDR1 and CDR2 are DFQATT and SNEGSKA (reference sequence). CDR3 DNA: TGCAGTGTTCTCCCGGCAGGGGTGAACACTGAAGCTTTCTTT. This encodes CSVLPAGVNTEAFF.

CDR3 nucleotides: TGTGCCAGCAGTTCACAGGGAGTTCGAAACACCATATATTTT. This encodes CASSSQGVRNTIYF. This sequence joins TRBV12-3 or TRBV12-4 and TRBJ1-3; D might be TRBD1 (6 bases). CDR3 length: 14 amino acids. V lost 4 bases to trimming and J lost 5 bases, with 12 bases between them.

J is TRBJ2-5 and V is TRBV5-5; 8 bases align to TRBD2. From germline, CDR1 is SGHKS and CDR2 YYEKEE (reference sequence). V shed 7 bases and J 1 base; nucleotides not matched to a gene: 9. CDR3 size: 15 residues. CDR3 sequence (DNA): TGTGCCAGCTCTTCGGGACTAGTTTTCCAAGAGACCCAGTACTTC. It translates to CASSSGLVFQETQYF.

In its sample, this clonotype was seen many times. This chain uses TRBV28 with TRBJ1-5; a weak D match, TRBD1 (5 bases). Germline CDR1 reads MDHEN; CDR2 reads SYDVKM. V lost 7 bases and J lost 2, with 18 bases in between. The CDR3 runs 16 residues. The CDR3 region has the DNA TGTGCCAGCAACCCACGCACGGGACTGGGCAATCAGCCCCAGCATTTT. Translated: CASNPRTGLGNQPQHF.

This chain uses TRBV30 with TRBJ1-2, with TRBD1 matching over 10 bases. This CDR3 region has 15 residues. Germline lookup yields CDR1 GTSNPN and CDR2 SVGIG (reference sequence). The V and J ends lost 2 bases and 4 bases, in that order; junction bases with no gene match: 7. CDR3 protein: CAWSKIRTGGYGYTF. The CDR3 DNA is TGTGCCTGGAGTAAAATAAGGACAGGGGGCTATGGCTACACCTTC.

This clonotype was detected only a few times. The chain has TRBV30 and TRBJ1-1; D is unresolved. The CDR3 has 14 residues. Germline V CDR1 and CDR2: GTSNPN, SVGIG (reference sequence). Trimming removed 4 bases at V and 0 bases at J, with 12 bases between. CDR3: CAWTSGDMNTEAFF. In DNA form, the CDR3 reads TGTGCCTGGACCTCCGGCGACATGAACACTGAAGCTTTCTTT.

This clonotype was seen a few times. The chain is built from TRBV6-1 and TRBJ1-2; the D is unclear. CDR3 length equals 11 residues. Trimming left V 0 bases short and J 7 bases short, with 3 bases between. Germline values: CDR1 MNHNS, CDR2 SASEGT. CDR3 sequence reads: CASSEARGYTF. CDR3 DNA: TGTGCCAGCAGTGAAGCGCGTGGCTACACCTTC.